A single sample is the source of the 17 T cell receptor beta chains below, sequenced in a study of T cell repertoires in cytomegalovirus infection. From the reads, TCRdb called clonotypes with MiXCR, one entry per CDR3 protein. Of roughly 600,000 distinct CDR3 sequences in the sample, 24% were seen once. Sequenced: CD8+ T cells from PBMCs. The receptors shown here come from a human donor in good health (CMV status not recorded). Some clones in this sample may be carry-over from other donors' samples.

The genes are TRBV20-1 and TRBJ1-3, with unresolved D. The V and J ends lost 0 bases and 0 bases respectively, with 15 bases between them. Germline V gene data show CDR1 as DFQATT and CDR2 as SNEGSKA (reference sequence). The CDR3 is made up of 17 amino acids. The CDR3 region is CSARDLIEVVSGNTIYF. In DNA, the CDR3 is TGCAGTGCTAGAGATCTAATCGAGGTTGTCTCTGGAAACACCATATATTTT.

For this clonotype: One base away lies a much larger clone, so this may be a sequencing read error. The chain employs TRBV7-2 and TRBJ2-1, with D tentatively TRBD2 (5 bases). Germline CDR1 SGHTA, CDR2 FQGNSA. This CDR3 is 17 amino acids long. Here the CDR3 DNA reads TGTGCCAGCAGCTTAGGAAAGAGGGTGGCCTCCTACAATGAGCGGTTCTTC. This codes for CASSLGKRVASYNERFF.

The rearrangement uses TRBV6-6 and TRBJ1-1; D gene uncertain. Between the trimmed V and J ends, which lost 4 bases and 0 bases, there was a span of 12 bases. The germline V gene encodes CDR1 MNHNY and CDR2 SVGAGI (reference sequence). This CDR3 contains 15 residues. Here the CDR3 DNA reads TGTGCCAGCAGTTTCGACGGAGTCATGAACACTGAAGCTTTCTTT. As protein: CASSFDGVMNTEAFF.

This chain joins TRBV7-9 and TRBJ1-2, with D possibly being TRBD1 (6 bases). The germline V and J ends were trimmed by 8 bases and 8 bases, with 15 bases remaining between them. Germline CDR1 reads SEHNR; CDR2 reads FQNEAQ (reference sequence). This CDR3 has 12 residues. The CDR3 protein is CASPAGAQGYTF. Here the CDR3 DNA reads TGTGCCAGCCCAGCGGGGGCGCAAGGCTACACCTTC. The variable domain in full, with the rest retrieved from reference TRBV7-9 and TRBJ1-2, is DTGVSQNPRHKITKRGQNVTFRCDPISEHNRLYWYRQTLGQGPEFLTYFQNEAQLEKSRLLSDRFSAERPKGSFSTLEIQRTEQGDSAMYLCASPAGAQGYTFGSGTRLTVV.

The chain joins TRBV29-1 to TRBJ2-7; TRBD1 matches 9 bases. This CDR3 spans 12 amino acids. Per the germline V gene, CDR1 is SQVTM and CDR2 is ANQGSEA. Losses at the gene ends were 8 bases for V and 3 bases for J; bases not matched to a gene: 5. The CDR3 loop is CSPGTGHYEQYV. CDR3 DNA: TGCAGCCCAGGGACAGGGCACTACGAGCAGTACGTC.

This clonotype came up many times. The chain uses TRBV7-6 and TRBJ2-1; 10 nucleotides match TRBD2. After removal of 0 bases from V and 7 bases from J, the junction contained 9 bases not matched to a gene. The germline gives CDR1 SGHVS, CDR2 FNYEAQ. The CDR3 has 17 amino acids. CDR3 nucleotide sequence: TGTGCCAGCAGCTTAGCGCTAAAGCGGGGGGGCCGTAATGAGCAGTTCTTC. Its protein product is CASSLALKRGGRNEQFF.

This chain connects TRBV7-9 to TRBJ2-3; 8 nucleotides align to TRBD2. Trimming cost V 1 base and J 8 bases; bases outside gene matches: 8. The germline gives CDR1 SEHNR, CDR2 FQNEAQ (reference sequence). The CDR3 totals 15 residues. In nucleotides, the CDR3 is TGTGCCAGCAGCTTAGGGCGGGGGGCCCTGAGTACGCAGTATTTT. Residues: CASSLGRGALSTQYF.

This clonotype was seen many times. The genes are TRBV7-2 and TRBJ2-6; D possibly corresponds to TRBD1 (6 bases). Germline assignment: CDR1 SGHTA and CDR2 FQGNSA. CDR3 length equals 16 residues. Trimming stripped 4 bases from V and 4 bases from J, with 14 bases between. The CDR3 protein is CASSSGTGTGANVLTF. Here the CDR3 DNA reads TGTGCCAGCAGCTCGGGAACAGGGACGGGGGCCAACGTCCTGACTTTC.

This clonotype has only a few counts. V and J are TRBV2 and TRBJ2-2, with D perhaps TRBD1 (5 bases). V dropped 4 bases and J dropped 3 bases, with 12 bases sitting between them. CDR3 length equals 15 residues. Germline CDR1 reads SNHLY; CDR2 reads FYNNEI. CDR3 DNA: TGTGCCAGCAGTGTGAAGGGGTTGCACACCGGGGAGCTGTTTTTT. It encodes CASSVKGLHTGELFF. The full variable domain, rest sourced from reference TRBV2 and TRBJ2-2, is EPEVTQTPSHQVTQMGQEVILRCVPISNHLYFYWYRQILGQKVEFLVSFYNNEISEKSEIFDDQFSVERPDGSNFTLKIRSTKLEDSAMYFCASSVKGLHTGELFFGEGSRLTVL.

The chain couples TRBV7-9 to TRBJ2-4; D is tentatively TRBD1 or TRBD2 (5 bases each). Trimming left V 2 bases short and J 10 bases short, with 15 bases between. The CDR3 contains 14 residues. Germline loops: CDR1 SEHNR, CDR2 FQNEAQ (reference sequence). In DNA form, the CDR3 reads TGTGCCAGCAGCTTATCGGGGCCAACGACAATTCAGTACTTC. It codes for CASSLSGPTTIQYF.

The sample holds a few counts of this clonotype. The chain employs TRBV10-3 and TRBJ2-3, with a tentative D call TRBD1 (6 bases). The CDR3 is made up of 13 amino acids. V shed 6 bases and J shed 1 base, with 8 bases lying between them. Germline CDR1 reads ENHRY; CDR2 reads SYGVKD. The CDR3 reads CAISPGGTDTQYF. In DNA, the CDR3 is TGTGCCATCAGCCCAGGGGGCACAGATACGCAGTATTTT.

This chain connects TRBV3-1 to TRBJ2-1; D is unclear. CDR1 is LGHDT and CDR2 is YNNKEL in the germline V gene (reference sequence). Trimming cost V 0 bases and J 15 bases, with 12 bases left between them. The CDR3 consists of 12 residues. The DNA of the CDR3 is TGTGCCAGCAGCCAAGAGGAGCCTTGGACGTTCTTC. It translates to CASSQEEPWTFF.

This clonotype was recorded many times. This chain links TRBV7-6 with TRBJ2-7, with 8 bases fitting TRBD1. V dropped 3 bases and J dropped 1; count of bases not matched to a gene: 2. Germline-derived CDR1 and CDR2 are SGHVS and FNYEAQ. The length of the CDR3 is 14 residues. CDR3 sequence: CASSLGQDSYEQYF. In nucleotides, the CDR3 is TGTGCCAGCAGCTTGGGACAGGATTCCTACGAGCAGTACTTC. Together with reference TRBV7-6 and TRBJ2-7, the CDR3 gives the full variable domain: GAGVSQSPRYKVTKRGQDVALRCDPISGHVSLYWYRQALGQGPEFLTYFNYEAQQDKSGLPNDRFSAERPEGSISTLTIQRTEQRDSAMYRCASSLGQDSYEQYFGPGTRLTVT.

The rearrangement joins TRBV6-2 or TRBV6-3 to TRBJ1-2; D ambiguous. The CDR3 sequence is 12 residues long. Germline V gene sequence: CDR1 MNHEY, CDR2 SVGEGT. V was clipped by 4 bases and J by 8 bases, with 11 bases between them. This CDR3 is CASSFPSEGYTF. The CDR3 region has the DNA TGTGCCAGCAGTTTCCCCTCCGAGGGCTACACCTTC.

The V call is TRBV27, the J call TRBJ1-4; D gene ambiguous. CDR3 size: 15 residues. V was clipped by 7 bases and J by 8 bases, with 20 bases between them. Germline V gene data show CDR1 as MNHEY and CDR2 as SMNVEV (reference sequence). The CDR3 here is CASTQGEWGNEKLFF. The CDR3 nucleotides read TGTGCCAGCACCCAAGGAGAATGGGGTAACGAAAAACTGTTTTTT.

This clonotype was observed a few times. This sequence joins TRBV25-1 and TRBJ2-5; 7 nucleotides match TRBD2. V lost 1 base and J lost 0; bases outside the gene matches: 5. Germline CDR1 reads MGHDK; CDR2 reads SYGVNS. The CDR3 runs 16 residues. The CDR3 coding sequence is TGTGCCAGCAGTGAATCTGTGGGGGGGAACCAAGAGACCCAGTACTTC. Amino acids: CASSESVGGNQETQYF.

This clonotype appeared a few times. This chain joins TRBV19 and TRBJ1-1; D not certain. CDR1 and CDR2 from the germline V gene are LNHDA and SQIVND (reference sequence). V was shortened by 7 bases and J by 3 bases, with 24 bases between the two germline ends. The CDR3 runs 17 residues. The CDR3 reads CASTESRLRPSDTEAFF. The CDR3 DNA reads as TGTGCCAGTACCGAATCTCGATTGCGTCCTTCGGACACTGAAGCTTTCTTT.